These 30 T cell receptor beta chains were all obtained from the same sample, sequenced in a study of CD8+ T cells in alopecia areata. Indicated treatment: oral pan-JAK inhibitor, 5-10 mg twice daily. After isolation, RNA underwent reverse transcription to generate cDNA as the sequencing template. Profiling relied on immunoSEQ multiplex PCR, and the TCRdb table lists in-frame clones only, not all of them. This table has approximately 150,000 clones, approximately 59% appearing once. The source material was CD4+ T cells sorted from blood, sampled between weeks 55 and 65, from a patient treated with tofacitinib. The receptors come from a human donor with alopecia areata.

In regard to this clone: The same CDR3 is also encoded by other DNA sequences in this sample. The chain is built from TRBV6-1 and TRBJ1-2; D uncertain. In germline, CDR1 is MNHNS, CDR2 SASEGT. V lost 7 bases to trimming and J lost 4 bases, with 7 bases between them. The CDR3 length is 11 residues. CDR3: CASTPGYGYTF. The CDR3 DNA reads TGTGCCAGCACCCCGGGCTATGGCTACACCTTC.

V and J are TRBV11-2 and TRBJ2-7; D may correspond to TRBD1 or TRBD2 (5 bases each). Germline V gives CDR1 SGHAT, CDR2 FQNNGV. Between the trimmed V and J ends, which lost 0 bases and 2 bases, there was a span of 11 bases. This CDR3 contains 15 residues. The CDR3 sequence is CASSLDRDVAYEQYF. In nucleotides, the CDR3 is TGTGCCAGCAGCTTAGATCGGGACGTGGCCTACGAGCAGTACTTC.

This clone showed up just a few times. The V and J genes are TRBV29-1 and TRBJ2-4; D is undetermined. This CDR3 contains 12 residues. Between the trimmed V and J ends, which lost 3 bases and 6 bases, there was a span of 9 bases. Germline V gives CDR1 SQVTM, CDR2 ANQGSEA. As DNA, the CDR3 is TGCAGCGTTGAGATCCCGAGAAACATTCAGTACTTC. Its protein is CSVEIPRNIQYF.

The chain has TRBV9 and TRBJ2-4, with D perhaps TRBD2 (6 bases). Trimming left V 2 bases short and J 1 base short, with 7 bases between. Germline V CDR1 and CDR2: SGDLS, YYNGEE. The CDR3 has 14 amino acids. The CDR3 here is CASSVRGAKNIQYF. The CDR3 DNA reads TGTGCCAGCAGCGTCCGGGGGGCCAAAAACATTCAGTACTTC.

The chain combines TRBV30 with TRBJ1-5, with 9 positions matching TRBD1. The CDR3 covers 15 residues. The germline gives CDR1 GTSNPN, CDR2 SVGIG (reference sequence). V lost 3 bases to trimming and J lost 6 bases; unmatched junction nucleotides: 9. Here the CDR3 reads CAWSAAGTGTQPQHF. Written as DNA, the CDR3 is TGTGCCTGGAGCGCCGCCGGGACAGGGACTCAGCCCCAGCATTTT.

This clone was seen a handful of times. This rearrangement joins TRBV7-9 to TRBJ1-2; D gene uncertain. The CDR3 has 14 amino acids. Deletions cut 6 bases from V and 2 bases from J, with 13 bases between. Germline CDR1 is SEHNR and CDR2 is FQNEAQ (reference sequence). CDR3 DNA: TGTGCCAGCAGGCCTGTGGAACAGAACTATGGCTACACCTTC. This translates into CASRPVEQNYGYTF.

The gene calls are TRBV6-5 and TRBJ2-5, with no clear D. This CDR3 contains 13 residues. Germline CDR1 reads MNHEY; CDR2 reads SVGAGI. V lost 9 bases and J 5 bases, leaving 16 bases between the germline ends. The CDR3 DNA sequence: TGTGCCAGTCATGACTGGTCACGGGAGACCCAGTACTTC. Amino acid sequence: CASHDWSRETQYF.

The rearrangement links TRBV29-1 to TRBJ2-2; D perhaps matches TRBD1 (7 bases). The CDR3 totals 13 residues. Trimming took 6 bases from V and 4 from J, leaving 12 bases between them. Germline V gives CDR1 SQVTM, CDR2 ANQGSEA. CDR3 protein: CSVQGGPTGELFF. The DNA for the CDR3 is TGCAGCGTCCAGGGGGGACCCACCGGGGAGCTGTTTTTT.

V usage is TRBV29-1 and J usage is TRBJ2-1, with 12 bases that match TRBD1. This CDR3 contains 13 residues. Trimming removed 7 bases from V and 9 bases from J; junction bases left unmatched: 7. Per the germline V gene, CDR1 is SQVTM and CDR2 is ANQGSEA. Here the CDR3 DNA reads TGCAGCGCTACCGGGACAGGGGGCGGTGAGCAGTTCTTC. Translation: CSATGTGGGEQFF.

The chain couples TRBV10-3 to TRBJ2-2, with 8 bases fitting TRBD1. This CDR3 has 15 residues. Looked up from germline, CDR1 is ENHRY and CDR2 is SYGVKD. The J segment lost 7 bases and the V segment lost 3 bases, leaving 7 bases of the junction unmatched. The CDR3 is CAISEGQGSGGELFF. The CDR3 nucleotides read TGTGCCATCAGTGAAGGACAGGGCTCCGGCGGGGAGCTGTTTTTT.

The V and J genes are TRBV11-2 and TRBJ2-1; TRBD2 matches at 11 bases. J lost 3 bases, V lost 2 bases, and 6 bases had no gene match. Looked up from germline, CDR1 is SGHAT and CDR2 is FQNNGV. This CDR3 has 17 residues. DNA for the CDR3: TGTGCCAGCAGCTTACACCCTCTAGCGGGGGGCTACAATGAGCAGTTCTTC. Amino acid sequence: CASSLHPLAGGYNEQFF. Based on the CDR3 plus reference TRBV11-2 and TRBJ2-1, the full variable domain is EAGVAQSPRYKIIEKRQSVAFWCNPISGHATLYWYQQILGQGPKLLIQFQNNGVVDDSQLPKDRFSAERLKGVDSTLKIQPAKLEDSAVYLCASSLHPLAGGYNEQFFGPGTRLTVL.

This rearrangement joins TRBV29-1 to TRBJ2-1; TRBD2 is a possible D gene (5 bases). The CDR3 runs 13 residues. V was clipped by 7 bases and J by 8 bases, with 18 bases between them. CDR1 is SQVTM, CDR2 ANQGSEA, per germline. Here the CDR3 reads CSAGYVLLHEQFF. CDR3 bases: TGCAGCGCGGGGTATGTGCTATTGCATGAGCAGTTCTTC.

The chain combines TRBV15 with TRBJ2-7; D is unresolved. In germline, CDR1 is LNHNV, CDR2 YYDKDF (reference sequence). Deletions cut 4 bases from V and 0 bases from J, with 7 bases between. The CDR3 runs to 13 residues. This chain's CDR3 is CATSMGNSYEQYF. For the CDR3, the DNA is TGTGCCACCAGCATGGGAAACTCCTACGAGCAGTACTTC.

This clone turned up a few times. The DNA for the CDR3 is TGCGCCAGCAACCCCGGACAGGGGGGAGAGACCCAGTACTTC. This sequence encodes CASNPGQGGETQYF. The rearrangement uses TRBV5-1 and TRBJ2-5; 10 bases are a match to TRBD1. Trimming took 6 bases from V and 4 from J; bases not matched to a gene: 6. Germline CDR1 is SGHRS and CDR2 is YFSETQ. CDR3 length equals 14 residues. Supplemented by reference TRBV5-1 and TRBJ2-5, the full variable domain reads KAGVTQTPRYLIKTRGQQVTLSCSPISGHRSVSWYQQTPGQGLQFLFEYFSETQRNKGNFPGRFSGRQFSNSRSEMNVSTLELGDSALYLCASNPGQGGETQYFGPGTRLLVL.

V is TRBV4-1 and J is TRBJ2-1, with D possibly TRBD1 on 6 matching bases. The CDR3 length is 17 residues. The V gene lost 2 bases and the J gene lost 4 bases, with 18 bases spanning the gap. Germline values: CDR1 MGHRA, CDR2 YSYEKL. The CDR3 coding sequence is TGCGCCAGCAGCCAACCCGGTAGAAACAGGGCGTACAATGAGCAGTTCTTC. Residues: CASSQPGRNRAYNEQFF.

This clone was detected only a few times. The chain recombines TRBV30 with TRBJ2-7; the D gene is possibly TRBD1 (5 bases). CDR3 length: 13 residues. Trimming removed 0 bases at V and 12 bases at J, with 18 bases between. Germline-derived CDR1 and CDR2 are GTSNPN and SVGIG (reference sequence). The CDR3 sequence: CAWSVSGQQSPYF. The CDR3 DNA is TGTGCCTGGAGTGTTTCAGGGCAGCAAAGTCCGTACTTC.

This clone was detected a few times. The chain employs TRBV29-1 and TRBJ1-5, with 10 positions matching TRBD1. Germline V gene sequence: CDR1 SQVTM, CDR2 ANQGSEA. The CDR3 runs 14 residues. V trimming: 5 bases; J trimming: 0 bases; junction bases outside the gene matches: 1. The chain's CDR3 is CSVRDRGSNQPQHF. DNA for the CDR3: TGCAGCGTTCGGGACAGGGGTAGCAATCAGCCCCAGCATTTT.

This clone occurred a few times. V and J are TRBV6-5 and TRBJ1-1, with D possibly being TRBD1 (5 bases). Germline-derived CDR1 and CDR2 are MNHEY and SVGAGI. Trimming removed 0 bases at V and 3 bases at J, with 8 bases between. This CDR3 is 14 amino acids long. CDR3 coding DNA: TGTGCCAGCAGTTACTCGACGGGGGACACTGAAGCTTTCTTT. This sequence encodes CASSYSTGDTEAFF.

This clone came up a few times. The chain combines TRBV7-2 with TRBJ1-2; D might be TRBD1 (6 bases). This CDR3 is built from 13 residues. Trimming left V 5 bases short and J 5 bases short, with 12 bases between. Germline V gene lookup returns CDR1 SGHTA and CDR2 FQGNSA. The CDR3 loop reads CASSGQLAYGYTF. The CDR3 DNA reads TGTGCCAGCAGCGGACAGCTCGCTTATGGCTACACCTTC.

V gene TRBV29-1 combines with J gene TRBJ2-3; D is ambiguous. Trimming left V 4 bases short and J 6 bases short, with 14 bases between. The CDR3 is 13 residues long. Looked up from germline, CDR1 is SQVTM and CDR2 is ANQGSEA. For the CDR3, the DNA is TGCAGCGTTGGGCCGAGGCTAGTGGATACGCAGTATTTT. It codes for CSVGPRLVDTQYF.

The chain is built from TRBV7-9 and TRBJ2-2; D may match TRBD1 or TRBD2 (5 bases each). Deletions cut 4 bases from V and 4 bases from J, with 19 bases between. There are 17 residues in the CDR3. Per germline, CDR1 SEHNR and CDR2 FQNEAQ (reference sequence). The CDR3 DNA reads TGTGCCAGCAGCTCACCGCCGGGGACCCTACCCACCGGGGAGCTGTTTTTT. This encodes CASSSPPGTLPTGELFF.

The chain joins TRBV20-1 to TRBJ2-5; D is unclear. Trimming took off 5 bases at V and 3 bases at J, with 4 bases between the two ends. Germline values: CDR1 DFQATT, CDR2 SNEGSKA (reference sequence). The CDR3 is 10 residues long. The chain's CDR3 is CSADKETQYF. CDR3 bases: TGCAGTGCTGATAAAGAGACCCAGTACTTC.

This clone showed up just a few times. The rearrangement joins TRBV29-1 to TRBJ2-4; 8 bases line up with TRBD1. This CDR3 comprises 11 residues. V gave up 4 bases and J gave up 16 bases; unmatched junction bases: 9. Germline lookup yields CDR1 SQVTM and CDR2 ANQGSEA. CDR3 in DNA: TGCAGCGTTGGGGCGGACAGGGTGGCTTACTTC. It yields the protein CSVGADRVAYF.

The chain links TRBV5-1 to TRBJ2-3; D is perhaps TRBD1 or TRBD2 (5 bases each). Between the trimmed V and J ends, which lost 0 bases and 4 bases, there was a span of 9 bases. Looked up from germline, CDR1 is SGHRS and CDR2 is YFSETQ. This CDR3 is 14 amino acids long. The CDR3 region has the DNA TGCGCCAGCAGCTTGGGGGGGAATGCAGATACGCAGTATTTT. It is translated as CASSLGGNADTQYF.

The V gene is TRBV30, the J gene TRBJ1-5; unclear D gene. The germline gives CDR1 GTSNPN, CDR2 SVGIG (reference sequence). This CDR3 has 13 residues. The V end was cut by 2 bases, the J end by 3 bases, with 8 bases between. The CDR3 is CAWSRVDNQPQHF. CDR3 nucleotides: TGTGCCTGGAGTAGGGTGGACAATCAGCCCCAGCATTTT.

This clone was found a few times. The V gene is TRBV7-9, the J gene TRBJ1-1, with D maybe TRBD1 (6 bases). The CDR3 extends over 11 amino acids. CDR1 and CDR2 (germline): SEHNR, FQNEAQ (reference sequence). Between the trimmed V and J ends, which lost 5 bases and 8 bases, there was a span of 9 bases. CDR3 region: CASSEQGEAFF. The CDR3 region has the DNA TGTGCCAGCAGCGAACAGGGAGAAGCTTTCTTT. Looking up the rest from reference TRBV7-9 and TRBJ1-1 gives the full variable domain: DTGVSQNPRHKITKRGQNVTFRCDPISEHNRLYWYRQTLGQGPEFLTYFQNEAQLEKSRLLSDRFSAERPKGSFSTLEIQRTEQGDSAMYLCASSEQGEAFFGQGTRLTVV.

The chain joins TRBV30 to TRBJ2-7; no firm D call. The CDR3 has 14 amino acids. In germline, CDR1 is GTSNPN, CDR2 SVGIG (reference sequence). Trimming left V 0 bases short and J 2 bases short, with 11 bases between. The CDR3 DNA is TGTGCCTGGAGTGTTTTGGGGTACCCCTACGAGCAGTACTTC. As protein: CAWSVLGYPYEQYF. The full variable domain, with the rest looked up from reference TRBV30 and TRBJ2-7, is SQTIHQWPATLVQPVGSPLSLECTVEGTSNPNLYWYRQAAGRGLQLLFYSVGIGQISSEVPQNLSASRPQDRQFILSSKKLLLSDSGFYLCAWSVLGYPYEQYFGPGTRLTVT.

The rearrangement links TRBV15 to TRBJ1-5; a weak D match, TRBD1 (5 bases). Germline V gene data show CDR1 as LNHNV and CDR2 as YYDKDF (reference sequence). Deletions cut 5 bases from V and 0 bases from J, with 17 bases between. The CDR3 covers 17 residues. The CDR3 coding sequence is TGTGCCACCAGCGGACCAGACAGATACCATAGCAATCAGCCCCAGCATTTT. As protein: CATSGPDRYHSNQPQHF.

The chain uses TRBV15 and TRBJ2-2; no reliable D call. This CDR3 spans 15 amino acids. The V gene lost 3 bases and the J gene lost 2 bases, with 10 bases spanning the gap. Germline assignment: CDR1 LNHNV and CDR2 YYDKDF (reference sequence). The CDR3 loop is CATSSFTLNTGELFF. The DNA of the CDR3 is TGTGCCACCAGCAGCTTCACACTAAACACCGGGGAGCTGTTTTTT. The full variable domain, rest sourced from reference TRBV15 and TRBJ2-2, is DAMVIQNPRYQVTQFGKPVTLSCSQTLNHNVMYWYQQKSSQAPKLLFHYYDKDFNNEADTPDNFQSRRPNTSFCFLDIRSPGLGDTAMYLCATSSFTLNTGELFFGEGSRLTVL.

This chain joins TRBV5-1 and TRBJ1-2; 9 bases agree with TRBD1. CDR3 size: 14 residues. Germline CDR1 is SGHRS and CDR2 is YFSETQ. V dropped 4 bases and J dropped 7; count of bases not matched to a gene: 8. CDR3 amino acids: CASSTGQGSSGYTF. The CDR3 DNA reads TGCGCCAGCAGCACCGGACAGGGGAGCAGTGGCTACACCTTC. Variable domain in full (rest from reference TRBV5-1 and TRBJ1-2): KAGVTQTPRYLIKTRGQQVTLSCSPISGHRSVSWYQQTPGQGLQFLFEYFSETQRNKGNFPGRFSGRQFSNSRSEMNVSTLELGDSALYLCASSTGQGSSGYTFGSGTRLTVV.